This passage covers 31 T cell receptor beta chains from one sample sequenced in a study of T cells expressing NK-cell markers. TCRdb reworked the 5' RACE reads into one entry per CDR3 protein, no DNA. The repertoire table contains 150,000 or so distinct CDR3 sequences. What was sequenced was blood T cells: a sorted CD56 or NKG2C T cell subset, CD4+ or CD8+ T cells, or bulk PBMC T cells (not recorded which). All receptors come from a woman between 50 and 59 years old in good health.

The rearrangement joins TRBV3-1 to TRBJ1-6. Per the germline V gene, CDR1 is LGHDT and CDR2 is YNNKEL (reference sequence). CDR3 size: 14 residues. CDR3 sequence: CASSQTENNSPLHF.

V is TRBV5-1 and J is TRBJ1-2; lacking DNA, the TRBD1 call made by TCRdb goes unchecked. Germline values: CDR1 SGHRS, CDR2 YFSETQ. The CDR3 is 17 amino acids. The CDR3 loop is CASSVSPGDREGYGYTF.

This CDR3 reads CASSVRGQEDTQYF. This chain uses TRBV6-4 with TRBJ2-3; TCRdb outputs TRBD1, but without DNA this stays unchecked. This CDR3 is 14 amino acids long. The V gene's germline CDR1 is MRHNA and CDR2 SNTAGT.

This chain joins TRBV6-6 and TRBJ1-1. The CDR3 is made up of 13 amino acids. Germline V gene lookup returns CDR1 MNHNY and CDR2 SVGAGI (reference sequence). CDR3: CASKEGWNTEAFF.

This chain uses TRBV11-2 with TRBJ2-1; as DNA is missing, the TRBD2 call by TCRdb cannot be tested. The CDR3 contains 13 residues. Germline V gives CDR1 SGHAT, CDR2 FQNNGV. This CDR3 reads CASSLGLGVEQFF.

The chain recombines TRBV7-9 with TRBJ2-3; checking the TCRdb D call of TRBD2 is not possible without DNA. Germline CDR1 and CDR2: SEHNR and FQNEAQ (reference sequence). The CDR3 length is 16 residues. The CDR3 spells CASSPWAAGTTDTQYF.

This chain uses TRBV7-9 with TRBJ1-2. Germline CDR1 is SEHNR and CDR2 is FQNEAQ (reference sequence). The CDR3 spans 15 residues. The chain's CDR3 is CASSLEGPLNHGYTF.

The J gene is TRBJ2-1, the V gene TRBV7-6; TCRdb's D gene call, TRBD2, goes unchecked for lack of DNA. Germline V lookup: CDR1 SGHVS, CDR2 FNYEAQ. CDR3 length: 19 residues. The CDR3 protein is CASSLVASSVALSYNEQFF.

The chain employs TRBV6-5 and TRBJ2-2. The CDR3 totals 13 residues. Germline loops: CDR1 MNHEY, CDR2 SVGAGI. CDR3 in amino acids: CATYHSVTGELFF.

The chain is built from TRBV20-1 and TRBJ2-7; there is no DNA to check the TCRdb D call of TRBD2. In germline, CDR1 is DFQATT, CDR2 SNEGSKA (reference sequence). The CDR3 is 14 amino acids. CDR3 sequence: CSARDPGHSYEQYF.

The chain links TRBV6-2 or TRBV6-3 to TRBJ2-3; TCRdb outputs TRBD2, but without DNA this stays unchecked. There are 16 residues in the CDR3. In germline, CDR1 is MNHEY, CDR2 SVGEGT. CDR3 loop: CASSYETRGPPDTQYF.

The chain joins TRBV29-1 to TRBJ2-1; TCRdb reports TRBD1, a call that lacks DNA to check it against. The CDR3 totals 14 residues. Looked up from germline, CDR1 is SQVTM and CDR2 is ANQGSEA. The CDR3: CSGQGVEGNNEQFF.

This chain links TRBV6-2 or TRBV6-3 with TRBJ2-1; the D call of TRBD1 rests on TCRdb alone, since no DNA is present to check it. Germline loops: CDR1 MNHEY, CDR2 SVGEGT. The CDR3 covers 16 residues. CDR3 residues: CASSPPVGGGYNEQFF.

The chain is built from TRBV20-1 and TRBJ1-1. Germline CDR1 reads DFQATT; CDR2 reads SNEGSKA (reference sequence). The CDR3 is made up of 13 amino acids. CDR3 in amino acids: CSARRPENTEAFF.

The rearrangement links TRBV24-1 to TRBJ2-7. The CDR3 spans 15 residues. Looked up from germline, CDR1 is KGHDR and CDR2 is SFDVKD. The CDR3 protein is CATSDPAGAIYEQYF.

The CDR3 protein is CASRITRDEQFF. The chain uses TRBV6-5 and TRBJ2-1; TCRdb's assignment of TRBD2 cannot be checked, as there is no DNA. Germline CDR1 and CDR2: MNHEY and SVGAGI. CDR3 size: 12 residues.

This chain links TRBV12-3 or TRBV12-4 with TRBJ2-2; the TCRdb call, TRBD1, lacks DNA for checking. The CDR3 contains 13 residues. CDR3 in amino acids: CASRDRDTGELFF.

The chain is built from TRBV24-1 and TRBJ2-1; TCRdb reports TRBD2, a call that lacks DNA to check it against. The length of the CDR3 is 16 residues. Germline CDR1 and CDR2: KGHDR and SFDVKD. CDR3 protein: CATSDLATPRTNEQFF.

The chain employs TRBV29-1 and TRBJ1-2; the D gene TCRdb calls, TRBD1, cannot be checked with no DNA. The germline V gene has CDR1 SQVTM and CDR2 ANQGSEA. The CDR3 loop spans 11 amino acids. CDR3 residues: CSVGTPYGYTF. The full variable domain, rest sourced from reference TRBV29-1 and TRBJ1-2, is SAVISQKPSRDICQRGTSLTIQCQVDSQVTMMFWYRQQPGQSLTLIATANQGSEATYESGFVIDKFPISRPNLTFSTLTVSNMSPEDSSIYLCSVGTPYGYTFGSGTRLTVV.

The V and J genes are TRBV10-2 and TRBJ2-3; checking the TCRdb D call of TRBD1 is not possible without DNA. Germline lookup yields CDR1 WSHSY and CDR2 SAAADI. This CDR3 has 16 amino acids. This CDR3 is CASGGTAEPSTDTQYF.

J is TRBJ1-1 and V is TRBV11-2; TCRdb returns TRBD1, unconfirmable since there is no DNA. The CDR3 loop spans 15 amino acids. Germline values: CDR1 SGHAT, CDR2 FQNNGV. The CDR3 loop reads CASSASGVLDTEAFF.

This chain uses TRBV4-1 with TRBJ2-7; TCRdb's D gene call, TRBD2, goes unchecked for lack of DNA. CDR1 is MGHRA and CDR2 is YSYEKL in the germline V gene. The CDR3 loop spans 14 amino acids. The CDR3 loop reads CASSQASGPYEQYF.

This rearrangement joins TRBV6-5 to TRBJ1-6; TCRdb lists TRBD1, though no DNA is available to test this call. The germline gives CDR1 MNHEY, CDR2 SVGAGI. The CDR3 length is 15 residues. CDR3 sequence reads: CASSYGQVGNSPLHF.

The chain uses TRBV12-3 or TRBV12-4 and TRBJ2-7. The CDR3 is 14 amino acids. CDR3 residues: CASSAAGDSYEQYF.

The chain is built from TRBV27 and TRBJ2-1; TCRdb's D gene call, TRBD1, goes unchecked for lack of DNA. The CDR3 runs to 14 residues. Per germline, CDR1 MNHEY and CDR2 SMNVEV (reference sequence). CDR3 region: CATGDREPWDEQFF.

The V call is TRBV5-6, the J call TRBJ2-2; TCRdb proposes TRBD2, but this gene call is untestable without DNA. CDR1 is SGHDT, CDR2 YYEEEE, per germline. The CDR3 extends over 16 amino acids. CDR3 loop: CASSLSREGRTGELFF.

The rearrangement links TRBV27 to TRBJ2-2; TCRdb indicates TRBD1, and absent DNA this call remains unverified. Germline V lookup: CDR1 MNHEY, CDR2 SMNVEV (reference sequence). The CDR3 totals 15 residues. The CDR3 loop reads CASRNRERRTGELFF.

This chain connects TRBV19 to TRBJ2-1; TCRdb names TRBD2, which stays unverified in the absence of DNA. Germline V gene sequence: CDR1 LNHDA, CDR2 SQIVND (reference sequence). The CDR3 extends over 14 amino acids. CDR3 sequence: CASSMGGSINEQFF.

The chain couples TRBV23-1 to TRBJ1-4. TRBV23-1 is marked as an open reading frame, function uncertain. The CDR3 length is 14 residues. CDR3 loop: CASSLGGLEKNCFF.

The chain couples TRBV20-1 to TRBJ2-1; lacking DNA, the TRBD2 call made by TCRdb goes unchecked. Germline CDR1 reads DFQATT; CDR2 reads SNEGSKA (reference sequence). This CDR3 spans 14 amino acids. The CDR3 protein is CSASRSGGYNEQFF.

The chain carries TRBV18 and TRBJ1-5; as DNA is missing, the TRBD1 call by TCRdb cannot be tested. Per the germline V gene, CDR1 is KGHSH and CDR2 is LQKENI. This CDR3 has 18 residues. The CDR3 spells CASSPDPRDTRDNQPQHF. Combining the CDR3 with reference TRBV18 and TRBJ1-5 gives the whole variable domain NAGVMQNPRHLVRRRGQEARLRCSPMKGHSHVYWYRQLPEEGLKFMVYLQKENIIDESGMPKERFSAEFPKEGPSILRIQQVVRGDSAAYFCASSPDPRDTRDNQPQHFGDGTRLSIL.